This T cell receptor beta chain derives from a study of blood T cell repertoires in COVID-19. Study-wide context: Sources were T cells, B-cell-depleted T cells, or PBMCs; the material itself was cDNA or gDNA.

The assay was immunoSEQ multiplex PCR, and TCRdb's table has in-frame clones only and misses some. Of approximately 170,000 clones listed, 70% to 90% are singletons. With 8 bases removed from V and 4 bases from J, the gap between germline ends came to 14 bases. The germline V gene encodes CDR1 LNHNV and CDR2 YYDKDF (reference sequence). The CDR3 length is 13 residues. The cohort comprised adults aged roughly 18 to 90 years residing in around 25 US areas. The receptor comes from a woman between 18 and 30 years old who had recovered from COVID-19. This chain joins TRBV15 and TRBJ1-2, with D possibly being TRBD1 (6 bases). Input material: PBMCs or T cells enriched from blood (not recorded which). CDR3 DNA: TGTGCCACCGGGGGGGCAGAAAGCTATGGCTACACCTTC. Protein product: CATGGAESYGYTF.